The following is a T cell receptor beta chain sequence with its context. Its antigen is undetermined. The data stem from a study of T cell responses to AZD1222 COVID-19 vaccine. General study points: In all cases, repertoires were sampled only after the peak T cell response. Compared with day 0, the breadth and depth of the Spike-specific TCR repertoire rose significantly after two doses of AZD1222.

TCRdb's copy holds only in-frame clones and misses some; the assay was immunoSEQ multiplex PCR. The sample has around 190,000 clones, 80% to 95% seen once; the top ten hold 1.5% to 2%. This receptor was taken from an adult who received the AZD1222 COVID-19 vaccine. This specimen was peripheral blood, taken 28 days after the second AZD1222 dose.

The CDR3 reads CASSQFYPPQRTGANGYTF. The DNA of the CDR3 is TGCGCCAGCAGCCAATTTTATCCCCCACAGAGGACAGGTGCGAATGGCTACACCTTC. The V and J genes are TRBV4-3 and TRBJ1-2; 7 nucleotides agree with TRBD1. Germline CDR1 reads LGHNA; CDR2 reads YSLEER. After removal of 2 bases from V and 6 bases from J, the junction contained 21 bases not matched to a gene. This CDR3 is 19 amino acids long.